This TCR beta chain stems from a study of early T cells in non-severe SARS-CoV-2 infection. There are many counts of this clonotype. V was clipped by 3 bases and J by 2 bases, with 15 bases between them. The CDR3 has 15 amino acids. Germline CDR1 and CDR2: SGHRS and YFSETQ. TCRdb analysed the 5' RACE reads with MiXCR anew, one entry per CDR3 protein. The sample contains about 27,000 distinct CDR3 sequences, about 5% of which appear only once. The genes are TRBV5-1 and TRBJ2-7; D remains unclear. Sequencing input: whole blood. The TCR was taken from an adult who was a healthcare worker with PCR-confirmed SARS-CoV-2 infection or an uninfected control (not recorded which). The CDR3 DNA sequence: TGCGCCAGCAGCTCCCCCGATCAGAACCCCTACGAGCAGTACTTC. This sequence encodes CASSSPDQNPYEQYF.